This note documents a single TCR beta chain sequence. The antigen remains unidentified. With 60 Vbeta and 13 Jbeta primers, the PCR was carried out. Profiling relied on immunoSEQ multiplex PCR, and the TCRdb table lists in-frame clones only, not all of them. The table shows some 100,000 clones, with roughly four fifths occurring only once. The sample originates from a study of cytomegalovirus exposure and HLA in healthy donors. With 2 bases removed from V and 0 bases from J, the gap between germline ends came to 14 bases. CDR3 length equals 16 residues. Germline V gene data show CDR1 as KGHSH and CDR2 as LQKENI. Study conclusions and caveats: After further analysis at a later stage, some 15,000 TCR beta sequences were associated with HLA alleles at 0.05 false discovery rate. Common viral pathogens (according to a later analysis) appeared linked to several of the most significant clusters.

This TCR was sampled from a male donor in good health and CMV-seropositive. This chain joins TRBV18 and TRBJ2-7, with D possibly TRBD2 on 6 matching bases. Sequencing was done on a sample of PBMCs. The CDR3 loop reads CASSPGRRTPSYEQYF. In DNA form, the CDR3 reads TGTGCCAGCTCACCAGGGAGGAGGACACCCTCCTACGAGCAGTACTTC.